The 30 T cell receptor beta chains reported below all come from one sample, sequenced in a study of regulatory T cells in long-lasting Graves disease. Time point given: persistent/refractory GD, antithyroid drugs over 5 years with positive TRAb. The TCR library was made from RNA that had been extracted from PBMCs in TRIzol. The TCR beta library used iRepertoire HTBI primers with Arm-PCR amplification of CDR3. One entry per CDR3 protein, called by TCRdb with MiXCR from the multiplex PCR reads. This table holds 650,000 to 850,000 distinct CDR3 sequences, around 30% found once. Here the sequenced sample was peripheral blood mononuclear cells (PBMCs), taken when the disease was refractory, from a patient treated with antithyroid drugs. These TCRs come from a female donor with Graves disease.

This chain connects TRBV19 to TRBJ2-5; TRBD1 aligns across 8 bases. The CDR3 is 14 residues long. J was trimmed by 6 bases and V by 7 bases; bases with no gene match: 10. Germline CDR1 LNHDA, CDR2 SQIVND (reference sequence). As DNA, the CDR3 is TGTGCCAGTAAGTGGCAGGGGGCGGAAAAGACCCAGTACTTC. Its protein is CASKWQGAEKTQYF.

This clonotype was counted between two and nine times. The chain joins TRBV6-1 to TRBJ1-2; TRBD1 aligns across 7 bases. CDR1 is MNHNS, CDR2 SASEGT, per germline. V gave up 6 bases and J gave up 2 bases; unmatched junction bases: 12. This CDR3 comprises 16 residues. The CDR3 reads CASSPGTDHHNYGYTF. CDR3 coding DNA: TGTGCCAGCAGCCCCGGGACAGACCACCACAACTATGGCTACACCTTC.

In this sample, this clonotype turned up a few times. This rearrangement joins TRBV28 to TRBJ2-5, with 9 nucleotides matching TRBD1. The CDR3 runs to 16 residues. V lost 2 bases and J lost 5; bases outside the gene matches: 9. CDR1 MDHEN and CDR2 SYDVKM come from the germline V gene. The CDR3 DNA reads TGTGCCAGCAGTTTACCGGGACAGGGCATGAAGGAGACCCAGTACTTC. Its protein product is CASSLPGQGMKETQYF.

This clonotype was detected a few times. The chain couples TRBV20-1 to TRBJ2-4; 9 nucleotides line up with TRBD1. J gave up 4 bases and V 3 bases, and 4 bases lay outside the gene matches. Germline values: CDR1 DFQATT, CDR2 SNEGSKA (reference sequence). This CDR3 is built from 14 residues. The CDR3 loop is CSAREQGAKNIQYF. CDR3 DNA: TGCAGTGCTAGGGAACAGGGGGCGAAAAACATTCAGTACTTC.

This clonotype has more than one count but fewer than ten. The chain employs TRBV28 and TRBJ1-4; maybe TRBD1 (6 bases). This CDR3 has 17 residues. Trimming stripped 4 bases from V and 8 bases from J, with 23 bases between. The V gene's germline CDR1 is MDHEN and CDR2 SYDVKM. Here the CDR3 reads CASSSRGRGSPLEKLFF. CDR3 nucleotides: TGTGCCAGCAGTTCCCGGGGCAGGGGCTCTCCATTAGAAAAACTGTTTTTT.

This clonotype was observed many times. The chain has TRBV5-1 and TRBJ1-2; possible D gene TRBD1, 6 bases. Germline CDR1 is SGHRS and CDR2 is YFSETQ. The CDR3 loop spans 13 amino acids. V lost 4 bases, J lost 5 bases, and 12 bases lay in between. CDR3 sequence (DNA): TGCGCCAGCAGCCCATCACAGGGATATGGCTACACCTTC. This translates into CASSPSQGYGYTF.

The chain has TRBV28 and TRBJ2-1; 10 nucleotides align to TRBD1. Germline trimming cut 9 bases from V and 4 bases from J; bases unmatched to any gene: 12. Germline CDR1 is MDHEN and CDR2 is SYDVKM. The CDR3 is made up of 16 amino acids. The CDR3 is CARGTGTGDPYNEQFF. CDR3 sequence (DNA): TGTGCCAGGGGGACCGGGACAGGGGACCCTTACAATGAGCAGTTCTTC.

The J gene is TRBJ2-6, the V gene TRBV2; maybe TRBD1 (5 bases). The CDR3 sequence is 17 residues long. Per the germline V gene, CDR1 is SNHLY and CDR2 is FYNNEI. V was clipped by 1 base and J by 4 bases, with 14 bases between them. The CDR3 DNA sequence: TGTGCCAGCAGTGAAGACATGGGGCGCCCCGGGGCCAACGTCCTGACTTTC. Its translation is CASSEDMGRPGANVLTF.

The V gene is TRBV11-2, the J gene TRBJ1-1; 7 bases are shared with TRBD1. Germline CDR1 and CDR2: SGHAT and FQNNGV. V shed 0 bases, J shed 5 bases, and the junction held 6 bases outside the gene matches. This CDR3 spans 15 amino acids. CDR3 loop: CASSLDPMTGTEAFF. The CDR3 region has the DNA TGTGCCAGCAGCTTAGATCCCATGACAGGGACTGAAGCTTTCTTT.

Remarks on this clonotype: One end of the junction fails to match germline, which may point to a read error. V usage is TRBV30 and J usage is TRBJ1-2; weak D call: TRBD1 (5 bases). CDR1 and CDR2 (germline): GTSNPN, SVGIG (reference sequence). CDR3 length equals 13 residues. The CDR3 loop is CAWTWGGDYGYAF. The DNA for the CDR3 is TGTGCCTGGACGTGGGGAGGGGACTATGGCTACGCCTTC. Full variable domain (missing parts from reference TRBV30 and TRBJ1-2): SQTIHQWPATLVQPVGSPLSLECTVEGTSNPNLYWYRQAAGRGLQLLFYSVGIGQISSEVPQNLSASRPQDRQFILSSKKLLLSDSGFYLCAWTWGGDYGYAFGSGTRLTVV.

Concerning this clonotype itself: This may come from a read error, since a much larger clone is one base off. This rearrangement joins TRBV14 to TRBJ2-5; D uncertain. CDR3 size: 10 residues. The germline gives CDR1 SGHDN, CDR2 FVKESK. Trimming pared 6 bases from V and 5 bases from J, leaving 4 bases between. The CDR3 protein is CASRWETQYF. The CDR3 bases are TGTGCCAGCAGATGGGAGACCCAGTACTTC. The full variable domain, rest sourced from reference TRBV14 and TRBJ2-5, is EAGVTQFPSHSVIEKGQTVTLRCDPISGHDNLYWYRRVMGKEIKFLLHFVKESKQDESGMPNNRFLAERTGGTYSTLKVQPAELEDSGVYFCASRWETQYFGPGTRLLVL.

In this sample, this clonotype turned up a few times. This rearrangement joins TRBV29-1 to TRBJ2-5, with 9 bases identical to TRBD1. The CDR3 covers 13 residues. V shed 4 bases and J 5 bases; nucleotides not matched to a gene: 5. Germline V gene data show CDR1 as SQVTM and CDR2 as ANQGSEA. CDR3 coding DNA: TGCAGCGTTGGACAGGGGGTATGGGAGACCCAGTACTTC. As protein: CSVGQGVWETQYF.

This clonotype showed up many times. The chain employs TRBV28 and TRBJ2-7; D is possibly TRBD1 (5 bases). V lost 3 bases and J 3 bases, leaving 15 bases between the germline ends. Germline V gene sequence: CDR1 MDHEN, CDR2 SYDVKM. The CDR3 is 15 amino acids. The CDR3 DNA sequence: TGTGCCAGCAGTTTTTTGAGGCAGGGCGACTACGAGCAGTACTTC. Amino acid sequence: CASSFLRQGDYEQYF.

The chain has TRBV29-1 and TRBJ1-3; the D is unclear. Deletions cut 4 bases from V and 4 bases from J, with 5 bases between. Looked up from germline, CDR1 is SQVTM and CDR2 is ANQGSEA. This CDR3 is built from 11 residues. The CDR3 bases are TGCAGCGTTGTCTGGGGAAACACCATATATTTT. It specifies CSVVWGNTIYF.

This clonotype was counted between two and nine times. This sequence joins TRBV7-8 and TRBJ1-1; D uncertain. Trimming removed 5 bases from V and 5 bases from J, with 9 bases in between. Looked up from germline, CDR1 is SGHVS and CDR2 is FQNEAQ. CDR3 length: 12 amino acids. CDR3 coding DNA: TGTGCCAGCAGCCGCCTGATGACTGAAGCTTTCTTT. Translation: CASSRLMTEAFF.

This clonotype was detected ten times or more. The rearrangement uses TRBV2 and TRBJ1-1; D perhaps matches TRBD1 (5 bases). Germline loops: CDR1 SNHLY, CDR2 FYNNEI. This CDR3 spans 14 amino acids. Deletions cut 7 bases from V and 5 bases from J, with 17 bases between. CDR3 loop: CASIVTRGGTEAFF. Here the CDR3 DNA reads TGTGCCAGCATTGTCACCCGGGGGGGAACTGAAGCTTTCTTT.

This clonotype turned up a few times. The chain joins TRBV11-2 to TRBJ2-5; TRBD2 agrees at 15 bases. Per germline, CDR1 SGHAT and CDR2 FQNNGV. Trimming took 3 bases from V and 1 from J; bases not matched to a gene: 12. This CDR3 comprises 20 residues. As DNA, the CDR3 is TGTGCCAGCAGCTTGCCCGCAGGGACTAGCGGGAGGCCTACCCAAGAGACCCAGTACTTC. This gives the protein CASSLPAGTSGRPTQETQYF. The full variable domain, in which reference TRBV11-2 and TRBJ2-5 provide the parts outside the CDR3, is EAGVAQSPRYKIIEKRQSVAFWCNPISGHATLYWYQQILGQGPKLLIQFQNNGVVDDSQLPKDRFSAERLKGVDSTLKIQPAKLEDSAVYLCASSLPAGTSGRPTQETQYFGPGTRLLVL.

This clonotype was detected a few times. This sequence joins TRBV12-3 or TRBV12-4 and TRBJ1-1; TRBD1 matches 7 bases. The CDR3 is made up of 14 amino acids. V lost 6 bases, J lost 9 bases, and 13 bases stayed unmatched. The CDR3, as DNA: TGTGCCAGCAGCTCCTCGGGACAGAGGATTAAAGCTTTCTTT. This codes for CASSSSGQRIKAFF.

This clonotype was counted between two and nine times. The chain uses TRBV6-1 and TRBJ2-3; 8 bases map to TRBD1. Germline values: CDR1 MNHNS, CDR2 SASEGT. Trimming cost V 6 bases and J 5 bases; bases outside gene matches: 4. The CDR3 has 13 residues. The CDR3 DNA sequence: TGTGCCAGCAGACCAGGGGGCGAAGATACGCAGTATTTT. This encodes CASRPGGEDTQYF.

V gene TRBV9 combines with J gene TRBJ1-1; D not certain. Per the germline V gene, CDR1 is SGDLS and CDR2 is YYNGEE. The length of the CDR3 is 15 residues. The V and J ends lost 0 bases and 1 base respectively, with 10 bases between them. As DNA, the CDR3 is TGTGCCAGCAGCGTAGACGGACGGAAGAACACTGAAGCTTTCTTT. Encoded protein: CASSVDGRKNTEAFF. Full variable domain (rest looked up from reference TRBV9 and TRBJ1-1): DSGVTQTPKHLITATGQRVTLRCSPRSGDLSVYWYQQSLDQGLQFLIQYYNGEERAKGNILERFSAQQFPDLHSELNLSSLELGDSALYFCASSVDGRKNTEAFFGQGTRLTVV.

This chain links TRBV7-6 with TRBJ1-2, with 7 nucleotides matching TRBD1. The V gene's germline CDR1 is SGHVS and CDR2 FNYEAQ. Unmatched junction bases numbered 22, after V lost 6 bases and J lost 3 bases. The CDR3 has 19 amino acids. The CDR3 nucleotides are TGTGCCAGCAGGAATAATCCCAATCCCGGCAACAGGGGTGACTATGGCTACACCTTC. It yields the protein CASRNNPNPGNRGDYGYTF.

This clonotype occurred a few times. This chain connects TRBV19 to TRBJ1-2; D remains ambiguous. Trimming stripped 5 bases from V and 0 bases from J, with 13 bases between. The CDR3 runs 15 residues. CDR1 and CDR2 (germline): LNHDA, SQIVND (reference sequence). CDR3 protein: CASSSLIRANYGYTF. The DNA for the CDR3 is TGTGCCAGTAGTTCTCTCATCCGGGCTAACTATGGCTACACCTTC.

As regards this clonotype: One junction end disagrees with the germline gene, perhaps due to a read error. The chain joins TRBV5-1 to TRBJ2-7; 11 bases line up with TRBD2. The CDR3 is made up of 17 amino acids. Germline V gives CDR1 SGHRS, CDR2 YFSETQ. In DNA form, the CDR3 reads TGCGCCAGCAGCTTGGGTCCGGGACTAGCGGACTCCTACGAGCAGTGCTTC. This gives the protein CASSLGPGLADSYEQCF.

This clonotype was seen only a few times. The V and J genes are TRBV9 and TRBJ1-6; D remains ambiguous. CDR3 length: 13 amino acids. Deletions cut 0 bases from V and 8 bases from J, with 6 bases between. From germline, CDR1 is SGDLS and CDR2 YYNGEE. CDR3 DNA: TGTGCCAGCAGCGTAGATGTGGATTCACCCCTCCACTTT. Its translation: CASSVDVDSPLHF.

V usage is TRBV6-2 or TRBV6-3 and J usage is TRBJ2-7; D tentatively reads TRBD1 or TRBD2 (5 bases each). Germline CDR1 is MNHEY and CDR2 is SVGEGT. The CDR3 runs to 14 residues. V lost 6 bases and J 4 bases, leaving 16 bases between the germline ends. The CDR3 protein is CASREAGTQYEQYF. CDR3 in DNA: TGTGCCAGCAGAGAGGCCGGGACCCAATACGAGCAGTACTTC.

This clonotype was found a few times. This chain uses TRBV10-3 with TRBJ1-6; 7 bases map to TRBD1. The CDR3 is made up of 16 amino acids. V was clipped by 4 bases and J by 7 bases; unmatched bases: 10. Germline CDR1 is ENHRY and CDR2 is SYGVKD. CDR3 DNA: TGTGCCATCAGTGGGACAGGTTCCCTGGGGAATTCACCCCTCCACTTT. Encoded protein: CAISGTGSLGNSPLHF.

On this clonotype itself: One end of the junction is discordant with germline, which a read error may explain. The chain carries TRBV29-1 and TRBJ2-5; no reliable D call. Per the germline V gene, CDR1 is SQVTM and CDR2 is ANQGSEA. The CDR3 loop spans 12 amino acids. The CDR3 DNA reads TGCAGCGTTAAAAGATCTGATCAGACCCAGCACTTC. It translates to CSVKRSDQTQHF. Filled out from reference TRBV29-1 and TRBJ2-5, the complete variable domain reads SAVISQKPSRDICQRGTSLTIQCQVDSQVTMMFWYRQQPGQSLTLIATANQGSEATYESGFVIDKFPISRPNLTFSTLTVSNMSPEDSSIYLCSVKRSDQTQHFGPGTRLLVL.

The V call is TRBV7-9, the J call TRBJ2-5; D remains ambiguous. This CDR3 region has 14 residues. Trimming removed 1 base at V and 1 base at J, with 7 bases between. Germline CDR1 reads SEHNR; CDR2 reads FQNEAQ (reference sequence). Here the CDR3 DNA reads TGTGCCAGCAGCTTAGTAGTGTCCCAAGAGACCCAGTACTTC. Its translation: CASSLVVSQETQYF.

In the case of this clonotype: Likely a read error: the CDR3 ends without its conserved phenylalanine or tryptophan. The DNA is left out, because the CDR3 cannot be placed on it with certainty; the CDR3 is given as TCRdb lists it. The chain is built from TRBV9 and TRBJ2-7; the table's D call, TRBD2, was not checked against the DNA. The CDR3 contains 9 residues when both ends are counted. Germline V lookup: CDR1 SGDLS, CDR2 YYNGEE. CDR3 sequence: CASSVGLAG.

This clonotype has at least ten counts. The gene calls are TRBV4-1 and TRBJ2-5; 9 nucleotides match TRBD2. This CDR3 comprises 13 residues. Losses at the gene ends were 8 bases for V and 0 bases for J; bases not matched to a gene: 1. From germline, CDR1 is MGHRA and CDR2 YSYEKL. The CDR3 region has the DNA TGCGCCAGCGCGGGGGGGTACCAAGAGACCCAGTACTTC. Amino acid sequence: CASAGGYQETQYF.